The clone carrying this T cell receptor (beta chain) was observed many times. What it binds is unknown. Time point: sample taken at primary tumor resection. This entry belongs to a study of spatial heterogeneity in lung cancer. Study-level background: The study found that TCR transcript counts in tumor regions correlated strongly with a matched bulk RNA-seq T cell module score.

Overall study findings and caveats: In tumors, expanded intratumoral alpha and beta TCR counts tracked mutation counts.

The V gene's germline CDR1 is SGHRS and CDR2 YFSETQ. V lost 0 bases and J 5 bases, leaving 5 bases between the germline ends. The CDR3 has 12 residues. TCRdb redid the calling of the 5' RACE reads with MiXCR, one entry per CDR3 protein. The sample contains about 27,000 distinct CDR3 sequences, 7% to 7.5% of which appear only once. This chain uses TRBV5-1 with TRBJ2-5; D not resolved. Sample: lung tumor tissue, taken at surgery. This TCR was recovered from a male donor with early-stage non-small cell lung cancer. The CDR3 DNA sequence: TGCGCCAGCAGCTTGGCCCTGGAGACCCAGTACTTC. Encoded protein: CASSLALETQYF. Filled out from reference TRBV5-1 and TRBJ2-5, the complete variable domain reads KAGVTQTPRYLIKTRGQQVTLSCSPISGHRSVSWYQQTPGQGLQFLFEYFSETQRNKGNFPGRFSGRQFSNSRSEMNVSTLELGDSALYLCASSLALETQYFGPGTRLLVL.